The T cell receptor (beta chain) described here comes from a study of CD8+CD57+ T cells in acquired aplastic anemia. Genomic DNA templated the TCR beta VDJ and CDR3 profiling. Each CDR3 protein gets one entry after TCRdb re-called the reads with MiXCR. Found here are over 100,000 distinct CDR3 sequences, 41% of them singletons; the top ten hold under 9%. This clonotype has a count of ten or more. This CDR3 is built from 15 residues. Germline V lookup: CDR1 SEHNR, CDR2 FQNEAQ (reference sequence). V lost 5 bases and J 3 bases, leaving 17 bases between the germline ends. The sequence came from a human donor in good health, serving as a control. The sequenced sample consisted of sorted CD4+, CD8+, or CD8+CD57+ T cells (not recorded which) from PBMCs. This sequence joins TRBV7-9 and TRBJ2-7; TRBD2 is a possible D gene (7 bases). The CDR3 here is CASSRGGGTVYEQYF. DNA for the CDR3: TGTGCCAGCAGCAGGGGGGGGGGGACCGTCTACGAGCAGTACTTC.